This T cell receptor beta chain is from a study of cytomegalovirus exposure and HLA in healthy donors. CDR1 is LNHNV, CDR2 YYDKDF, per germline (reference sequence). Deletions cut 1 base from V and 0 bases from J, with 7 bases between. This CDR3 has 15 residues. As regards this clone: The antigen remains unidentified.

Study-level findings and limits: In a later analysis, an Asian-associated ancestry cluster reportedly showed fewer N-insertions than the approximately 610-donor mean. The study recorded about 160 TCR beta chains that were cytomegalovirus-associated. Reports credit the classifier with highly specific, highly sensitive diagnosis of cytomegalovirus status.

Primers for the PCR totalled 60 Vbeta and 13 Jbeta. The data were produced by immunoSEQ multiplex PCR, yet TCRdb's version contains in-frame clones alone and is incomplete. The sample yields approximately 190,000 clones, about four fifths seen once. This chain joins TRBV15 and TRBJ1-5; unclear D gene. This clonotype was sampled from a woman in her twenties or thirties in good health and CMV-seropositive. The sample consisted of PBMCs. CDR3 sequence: CATSRAQNSNQPQHF. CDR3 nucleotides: TGTGCCACCAGCAGAGCGCAGAATAGCAATCAGCCCCAGCATTTT.